This is a list of T cell receptor beta chains from one sample in a study of blood T cell repertoires in COVID-19. The data were produced by immunoSEQ multiplex PCR, yet TCRdb's version contains in-frame clones alone and is incomplete. The sample records under 450,000 clones, roughly 80% being singletons. Sequenced input: peripheral blood. The receptors were sampled from a human donor with acute or convalescent COVID-19. The donor label of this sample is uncertain. Each CDR3 is given with its conserved first and last residue. The D gene is left open where the match is weak. For some rows the clone size is stated as once, few or many, or as a class when expanded; others skip it.

size	V	D	J	CDR3	DNA
NA	TRBV5-4	TRBD1	TRBJ2-1	CASSIGQGRLYEQFF	TGTGCCAGCAGCATCGGACAGGGGAGACTTTATGAGCAGTTCTTC
NA	TRBV29-1	NA	TRBJ1-1	CSARQRNTEAFF	TGCAGCGCACGACAGAGGAACACTGAAGCTTTCTTT
NA	TRBV18	NA	TRBJ1-2	CASSVLSVDGYTF	TGTGCCAGCTCAGTCCTCAGCGTGGATGGCTACACCTTC
NA	TRBV4-2	TRBD1	TRBJ1-2	CASSRDSFYGYTF	TGTGCCAGCAGCCGGGACAGTTTCTATGGCTACACCTTC
NA	TRBV6-5	TRBD1	TRBJ1-2	CASSNGQGANYGYTF	TGTGCCAGCAGTAACGGCCAGGGGGCTAACTATGGCTACACCTTC
many	TRBV3-1/TRBV3-2	NA	TRBJ1-2	CASSQVDFYGYTF	TGTGCCAGCAGCCAAGTGGACTTCTATGGCTACACCTTC
NA	TRBV5-6	TRBD2	TRBJ2-1	CASSIEASGAPVGYEQFF	TGTGCCAGCAGCATTGAGGCTAGCGGAGCCCCAGTCGGGTATGAGCAGTTCTTC
NA	TRBV6-5	TRBD1	TRBJ2-1	CASSSGQRNEQFF	TGTGCCAGCAGTTCGGGACAGCGAAATGAGCAGTTCTTC
NA	TRBV7-2	NA	TRBJ2-5	CASSQGGRGETQYF	TGTGCCAGCAGCCAGGGGGGACGGGGAGAGACCCAGTACTTC
NA	TRBV14	NA	TRBJ1-2	CASSQEAQVYGYTF	TGTGCCAGCAGCCAAGAGGCACAGGTGTATGGCTACACCTTC
few	TRBV2	TRBD1	TRBJ1-1	CASSFSDRASEAFF	TGTGCCAGCAGTTTTTCGGACAGGGCCTCTGAAGCTTTCTTT
NA	TRBV30	TRBD1	TRBJ1-1	CAWNPGQGNTEAFF	TGTGCCTGGAATCCGGGACAGGGGAACACTGAAGCTTTCTTT
NA	TRBV28	NA	TRBJ1-2	CASSFGYRDYGYTF	TGTGCCAGCAGTTTTGGCTACAGGGATTATGGCTACACCTTC
NA	TRBV5-6	TRBD1	TRBJ1-5	CASRKFGTANQPQHF	TGTGCCAGCAGGAAGTTCGGGACAGCCAATCAGCCCCAGCATTTT
NA	TRBV7-8	NA	TRBJ1-6	CASSLEGMALNSPLHF	TGTGCCAGCAGCTTGGAGGGTATGGCGCTTAATTCACCCCTCCACTTT
NA	TRBV18	TRBD2	TRBJ2-6	CASSTGLAGRGSGANVLTF	TGTGCCAGCTCAACAGGACTAGCGGGACGGGGCTCTGGGGCCAACGTCCTGACTTTC
NA	TRBV5-4	NA	TRBJ1-4	CASSLSPPRVGEKLFF	TGTGCCAGCAGCTTATCCCCTCCGAGGGTTGGAGAAAAACTATTTTTT
NA	TRBV10-1	TRBD1	TRBJ2-7	CASIGTGSTYEQYF	TGCGCCAGCATCGGGACAGGGTCCACCTACGAGCAGTACTTC
NA	TRBV19	NA	TRBJ2-1	CASTHDRNNEQFF	TGTGCCAGTACCCACGACAGAAACAATGAGCAGTTCTTC
NA	TRBV11-3	TRBD2	TRBJ2-5	CASSLLAGETQYF	TGTGCCAGCAGCTTATTAGCGGGTGAGACCCAGTACTTC
NA	TRBV9	TRBD2	TRBJ2-1	CASTSGGSSYNEQFF	TGTGCCAGCACTAGCGGGGGGAGCTCCTACAATGAGCAGTTCTTC
once	TRBV18	NA	TRBJ1-6	CASSTEVGTSYNSPLHF	TGTGCCAGCTCAACAGAGGTCGGGACAAGCTATAATTCACCCCTCCACTTT
NA	TRBV10-3	TRBD2	TRBJ2-7	CAISESLAGAYEQYF	TGTGCCATCAGTGAGTCCCTAGCGGGGGCCTACGAGCAGTACTTC
NA	TRBV4-2	TRBD1	TRBJ1-1	CASSQSMDRGAENTEAFF	TGTGCCAGCAGCCAATCTATGGACAGGGGCGCGGAGAACACTGAAGCTTTCTTT
NA	TRBV28	TRBD1	TRBJ2-2	CASGTGGIAGELFF	TGTGCCAGTGGGACAGGGGGTATTGCCGGGGAGCTGTTTTTT
NA	TRBV5-1	NA	TRBJ1-1	CASRGAGYGTEAFF	TGCGCCAGCAGGGGGGCCGGGTATGGCACTGAAGCTTTCTTT